This entry features one T cell receptor beta chain sequence. The source of the sample is a study of blood T cell repertoires in COVID-19. The wider study: Italy, Spain and the United States were the sources of the convalescent and acute COVID-19 samples.

While infection was still active, Seattle patients were enrolled and then followed longitudinally. V was clipped by 4 bases and J by 4 bases; unmatched bases: 4. The length of the CDR3 is 14 residues. Germline CDR1 reads GTSNPN; CDR2 reads SVGIG (reference sequence). Sequencing used immunoSEQ multiplex PCR; TCRdb keeps in-frame clones, though not all of them. Among around 100,000 clones listed, around 89% were seen once. This sequence originates from a man aged 50 or older with COVID-19, enrolled during active disease. This chain joins TRBV30 and TRBJ1-4; 9 nucleotides agree with TRBD1. Sequenced material: peripheral blood. CDR3: CAWNKDRGNEKLFF. The CDR3 DNA sequence: TGTGCCTGGAACAAGGACAGGGGTAATGAAAAACTGTTTTTT.